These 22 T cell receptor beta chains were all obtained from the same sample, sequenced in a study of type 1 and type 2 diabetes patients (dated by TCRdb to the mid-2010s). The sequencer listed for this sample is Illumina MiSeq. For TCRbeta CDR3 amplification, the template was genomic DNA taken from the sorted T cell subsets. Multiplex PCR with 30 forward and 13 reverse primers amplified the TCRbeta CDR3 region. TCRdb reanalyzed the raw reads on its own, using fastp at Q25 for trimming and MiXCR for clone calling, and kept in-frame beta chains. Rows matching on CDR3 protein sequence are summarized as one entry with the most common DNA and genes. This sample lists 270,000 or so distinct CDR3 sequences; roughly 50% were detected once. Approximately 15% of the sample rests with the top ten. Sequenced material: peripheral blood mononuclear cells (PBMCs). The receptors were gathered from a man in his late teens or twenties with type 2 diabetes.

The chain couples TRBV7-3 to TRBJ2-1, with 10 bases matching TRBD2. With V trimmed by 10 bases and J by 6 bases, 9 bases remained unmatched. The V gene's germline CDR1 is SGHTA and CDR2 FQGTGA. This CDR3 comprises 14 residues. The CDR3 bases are TGTGCCATGGGAGCGGGAGGGCACGGCAATGAGCAGTTCTTC. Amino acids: CAMGAGGHGNEQFF.

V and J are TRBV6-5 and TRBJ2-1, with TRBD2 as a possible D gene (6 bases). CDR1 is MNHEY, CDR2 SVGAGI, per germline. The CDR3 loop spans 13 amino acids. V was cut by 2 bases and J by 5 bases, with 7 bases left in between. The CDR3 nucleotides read TGTGCCAGCAGTTACACGGGGGACAATGAGCAGTTCTTC. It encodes CASSYTGDNEQFF.

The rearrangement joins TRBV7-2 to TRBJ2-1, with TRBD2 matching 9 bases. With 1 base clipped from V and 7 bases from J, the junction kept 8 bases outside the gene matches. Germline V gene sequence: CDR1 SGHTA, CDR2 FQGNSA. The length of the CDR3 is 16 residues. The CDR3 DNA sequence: TGTGCCAGCAGCTTAGTCACGCGGGGGGGCGGGAATGAGCAGTTCTTC. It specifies CASSLVTRGGGNEQFF.

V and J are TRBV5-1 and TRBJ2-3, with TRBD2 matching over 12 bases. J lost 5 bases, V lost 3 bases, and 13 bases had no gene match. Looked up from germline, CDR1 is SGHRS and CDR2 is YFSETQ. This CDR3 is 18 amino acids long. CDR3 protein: CASSSSFLAGGPLDTQYF. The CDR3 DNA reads TGCGCCAGCAGCTCATCGTTTCTAGCGGGGGGGCCCTTAGATACGCAGTATTTT.

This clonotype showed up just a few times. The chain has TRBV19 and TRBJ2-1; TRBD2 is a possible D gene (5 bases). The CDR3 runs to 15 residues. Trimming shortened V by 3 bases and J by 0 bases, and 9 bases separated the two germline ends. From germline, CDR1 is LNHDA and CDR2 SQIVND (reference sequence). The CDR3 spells CASSILAVSYNEQFF. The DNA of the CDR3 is TGTGCCAGTAGTATCCTAGCTGTCTCCTACAATGAGCAGTTCTTC. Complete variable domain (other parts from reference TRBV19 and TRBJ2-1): DGGITQSPKYLFRKEGQNVTLSCEQNLNHDAMYWYRQDPGQGLRLIYYSQIVNDFQKGDIAEGYSVSREKKESFPLTVTSAQKNPTAFYLCASSILAVSYNEQFFGPGTRLTVL.

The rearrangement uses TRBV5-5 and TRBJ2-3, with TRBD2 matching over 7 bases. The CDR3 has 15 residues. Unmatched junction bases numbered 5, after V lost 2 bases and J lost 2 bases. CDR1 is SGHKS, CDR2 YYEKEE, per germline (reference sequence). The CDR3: CASSLTSVSTDTQYF. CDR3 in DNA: TGTGCCAGCAGCTTAACTAGCGTATCCACAGATACGCAGTATTTT.

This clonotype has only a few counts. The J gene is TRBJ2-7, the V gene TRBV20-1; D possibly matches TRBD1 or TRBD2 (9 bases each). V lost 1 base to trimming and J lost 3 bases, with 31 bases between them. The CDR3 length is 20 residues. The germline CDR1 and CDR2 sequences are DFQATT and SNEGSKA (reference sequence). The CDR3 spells CSARGLQGANGAGGNYEQYF. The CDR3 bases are TGCAGTGCTAGAGGCTTACAGGGGGCGAATGGAGCGGGAGGCAACTACGAGCAGTACTTC.

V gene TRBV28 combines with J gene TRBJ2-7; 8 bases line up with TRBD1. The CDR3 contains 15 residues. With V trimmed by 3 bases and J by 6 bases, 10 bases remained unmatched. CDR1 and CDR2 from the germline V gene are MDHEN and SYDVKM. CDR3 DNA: TGTGCCAGCAGTTTCGTCGGGACAGGAAAGCGCGAGCAGTACTTC. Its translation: CASSFVGTGKREQYF.

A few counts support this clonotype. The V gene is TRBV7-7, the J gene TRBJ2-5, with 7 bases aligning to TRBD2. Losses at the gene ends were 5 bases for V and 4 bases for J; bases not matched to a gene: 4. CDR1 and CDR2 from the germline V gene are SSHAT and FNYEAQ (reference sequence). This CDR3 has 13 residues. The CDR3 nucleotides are TGTGCCAGCAGCCCTGGGGGGGGAGAGACCCAGTACTTC. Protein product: CASSPGGGETQYF.

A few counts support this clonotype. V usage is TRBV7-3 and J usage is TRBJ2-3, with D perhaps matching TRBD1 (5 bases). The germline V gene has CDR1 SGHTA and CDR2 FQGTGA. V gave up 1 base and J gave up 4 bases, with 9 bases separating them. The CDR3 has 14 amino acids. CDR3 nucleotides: TGTGCCAGCAGCTTAATAGGGGCCGCAGATACGCAGTATTTT. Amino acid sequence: CASSLIGAADTQYF.

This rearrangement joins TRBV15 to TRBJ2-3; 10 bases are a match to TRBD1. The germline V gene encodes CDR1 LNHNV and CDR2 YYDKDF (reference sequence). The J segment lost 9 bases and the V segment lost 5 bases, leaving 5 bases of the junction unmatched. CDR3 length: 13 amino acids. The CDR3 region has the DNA TGTGCCACCAGCGGATCGGGACAGGGGACGCAGTATTTT. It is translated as CATSGSGQGTQYF.

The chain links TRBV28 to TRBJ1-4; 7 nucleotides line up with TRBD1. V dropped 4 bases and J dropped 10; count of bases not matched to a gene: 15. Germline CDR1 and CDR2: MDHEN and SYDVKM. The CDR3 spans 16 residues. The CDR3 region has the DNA TGTGCCAGCAGTTCAAGCCGGACAGGTCTTTTTGGAAAACTGTTTTTT. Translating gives CASSSSRTGLFGKLFF.

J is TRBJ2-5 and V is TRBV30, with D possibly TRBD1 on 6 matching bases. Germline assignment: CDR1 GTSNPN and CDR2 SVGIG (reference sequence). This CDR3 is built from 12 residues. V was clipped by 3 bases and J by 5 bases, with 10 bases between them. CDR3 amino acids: CAWSRQGETQYF. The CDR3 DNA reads TGTGCCTGGAGCAGGCAGGGGGAGACCCAGTACTTC.

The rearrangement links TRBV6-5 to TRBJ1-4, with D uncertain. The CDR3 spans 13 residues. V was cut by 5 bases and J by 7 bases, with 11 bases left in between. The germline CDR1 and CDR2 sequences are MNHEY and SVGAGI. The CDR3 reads CASSGRNGEKLFF. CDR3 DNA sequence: TGTGCCAGCAGTGGGAGAAATGGTGAAAAACTGTTTTTT.

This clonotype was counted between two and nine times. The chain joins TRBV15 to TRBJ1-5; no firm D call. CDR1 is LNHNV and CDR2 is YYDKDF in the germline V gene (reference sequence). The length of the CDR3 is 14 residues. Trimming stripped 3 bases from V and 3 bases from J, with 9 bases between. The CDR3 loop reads CATSSWVDNQPQHF. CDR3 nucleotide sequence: TGTGCCACCAGCAGCTGGGTGGACAATCAGCCCCAGCATTTT.

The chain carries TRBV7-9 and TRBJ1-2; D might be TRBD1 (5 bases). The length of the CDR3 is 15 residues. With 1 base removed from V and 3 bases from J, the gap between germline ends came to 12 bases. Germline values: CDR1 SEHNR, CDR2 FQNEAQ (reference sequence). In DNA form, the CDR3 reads TGTGCCAGCAGCTTAGGTCGGGGGGGGGACTATGGCTACACCTTC. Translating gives CASSLGRGGDYGYTF.

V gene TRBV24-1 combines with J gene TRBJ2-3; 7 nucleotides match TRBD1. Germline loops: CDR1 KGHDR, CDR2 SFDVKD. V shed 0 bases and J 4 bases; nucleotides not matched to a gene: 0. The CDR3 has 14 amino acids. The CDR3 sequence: CATSDLQGADTQYF. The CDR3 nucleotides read TGTGCCACCAGTGATTTGCAGGGGGCAGATACGCAGTATTTT.

The CDR3 DNA follows: TGTGCCAGCAGTTTGGGGAGGAGCGACTACGAGCAGTACTTC. Translated, it gives CASSLGRSDYEQYF. The chain carries TRBV28 and TRBJ2-7; a possible D gene is TRBD2 (6 bases). The CDR3 contains 14 residues. The V gene lost 3 bases and the J gene lost 3 bases, with 12 bases spanning the gap. CDR1 and CDR2 (germline): MDHEN, SYDVKM.

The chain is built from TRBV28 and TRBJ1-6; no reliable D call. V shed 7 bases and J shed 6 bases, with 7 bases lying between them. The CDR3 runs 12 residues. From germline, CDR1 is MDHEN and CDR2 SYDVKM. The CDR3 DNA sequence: TGTGCCAGCAAAGGAGTTAATTCACCCCTCCACTTT. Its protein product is CASKGVNSPLHF.

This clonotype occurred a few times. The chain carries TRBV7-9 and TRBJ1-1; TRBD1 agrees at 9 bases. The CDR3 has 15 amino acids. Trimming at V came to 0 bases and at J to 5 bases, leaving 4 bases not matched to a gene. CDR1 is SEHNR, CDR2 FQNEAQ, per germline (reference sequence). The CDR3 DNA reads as TGTGCCAGCAGCTTAGCCCAAGGACAGGGGACTGAAGCTTTCTTT. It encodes CASSLAQGQGTEAFF.

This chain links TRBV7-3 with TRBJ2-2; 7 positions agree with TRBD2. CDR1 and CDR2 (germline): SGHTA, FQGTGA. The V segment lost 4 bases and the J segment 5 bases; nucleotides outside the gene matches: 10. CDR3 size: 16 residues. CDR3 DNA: TGTGCCAGCAGCTGGGCCTCTAGCGGATCGACCGGGGAGCTGTTTTTT. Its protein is CASSWASSGSTGELFF. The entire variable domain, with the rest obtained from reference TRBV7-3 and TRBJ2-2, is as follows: GAGVSQTPSNKVTEKGKYVELRCDPISGHTALYWYRQSLGQGPEFLIYFQGTGAADDSGLPNDRFFAVRPEGSVSTLKIQRTERGDSAVYLCASSWASSGSTGELFFGEGSRLTVL.

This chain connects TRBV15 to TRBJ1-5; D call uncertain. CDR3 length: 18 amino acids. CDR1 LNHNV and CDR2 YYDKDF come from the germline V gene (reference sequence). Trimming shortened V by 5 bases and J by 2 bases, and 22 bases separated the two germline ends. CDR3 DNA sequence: TGTGCCACCAGCGCCGGTCTAGGGTGGGGTCCGCGCAATCAGCCCCAGCATTTT. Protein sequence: CATSAGLGWGPRNQPQHF.